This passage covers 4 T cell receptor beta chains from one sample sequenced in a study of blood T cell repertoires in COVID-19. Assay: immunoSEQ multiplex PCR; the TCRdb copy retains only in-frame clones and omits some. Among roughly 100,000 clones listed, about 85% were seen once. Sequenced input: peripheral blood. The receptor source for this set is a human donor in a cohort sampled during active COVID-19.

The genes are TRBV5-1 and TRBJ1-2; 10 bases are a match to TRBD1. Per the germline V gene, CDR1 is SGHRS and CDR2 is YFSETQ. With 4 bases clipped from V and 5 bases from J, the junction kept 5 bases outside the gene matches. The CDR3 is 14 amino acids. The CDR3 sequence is CASSPQGQGYGYTF. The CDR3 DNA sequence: TGCGCCAGCAGCCCGCAGGGACAGGGGTATGGCTACACCTTC. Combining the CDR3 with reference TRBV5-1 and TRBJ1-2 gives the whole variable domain KAGVTQTPRYLIKTRGQQVTLSCSPISGHRSVSWYQQTPGQGLQFLFEYFSETQRNKGNFPGRFSGRQFSNSRSEMNVSTLELGDSALYLCASSPQGQGYGYTFGSGTRLTVV.

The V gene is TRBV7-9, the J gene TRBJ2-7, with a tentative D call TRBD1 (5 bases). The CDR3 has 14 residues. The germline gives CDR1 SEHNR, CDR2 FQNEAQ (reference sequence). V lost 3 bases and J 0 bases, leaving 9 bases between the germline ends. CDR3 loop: CASSFRQGSYEQYF. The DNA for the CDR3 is TGTGCCAGCAGCTTCCGGCAGGGCTCCTACGAGCAGTACTTC.

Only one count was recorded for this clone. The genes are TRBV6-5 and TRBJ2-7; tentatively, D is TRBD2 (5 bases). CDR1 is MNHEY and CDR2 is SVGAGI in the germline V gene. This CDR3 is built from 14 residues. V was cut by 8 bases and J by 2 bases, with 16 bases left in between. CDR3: CASLLDFYAYEQYF. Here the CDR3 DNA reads TGTGCCAGCCTCCTGGACTTTTACGCCTACGAGCAGTACTTC.

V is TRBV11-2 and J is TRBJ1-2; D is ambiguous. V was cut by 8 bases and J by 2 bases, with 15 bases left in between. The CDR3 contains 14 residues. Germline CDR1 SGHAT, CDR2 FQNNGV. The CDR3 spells CASGGAGYNYGYTF. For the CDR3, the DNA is TGTGCCAGCGGTGGAGCCGGCTACAACTATGGCTACACCTTC.